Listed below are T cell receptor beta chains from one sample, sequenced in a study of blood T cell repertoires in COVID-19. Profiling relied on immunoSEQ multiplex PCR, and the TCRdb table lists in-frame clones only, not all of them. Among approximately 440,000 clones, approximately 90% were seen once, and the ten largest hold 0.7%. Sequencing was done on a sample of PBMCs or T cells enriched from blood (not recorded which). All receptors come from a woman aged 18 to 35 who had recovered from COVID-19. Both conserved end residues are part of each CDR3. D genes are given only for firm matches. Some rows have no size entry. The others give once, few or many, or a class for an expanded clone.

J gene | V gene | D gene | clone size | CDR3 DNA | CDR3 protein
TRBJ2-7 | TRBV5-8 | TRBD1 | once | TGTGCCAGCAGCTGGTACGGACAGGGCGTCTCCTACGAGCAGTACTTC | CASSWYGQGVSYEQYF
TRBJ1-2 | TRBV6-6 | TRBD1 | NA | TGTGCCAGCAGTTACGGGACAGGGAGATCTGGCTACACCTTC | CASSYGTGRSGYTF
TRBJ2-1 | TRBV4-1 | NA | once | TGCGCCAGCAGCCCGCCCGGGGGGCCGGGGAATGAGCAGTTCTTC | CASSPPGGPGNEQFF
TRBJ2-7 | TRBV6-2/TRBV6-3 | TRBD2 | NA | TGTGCCAGCAGTTACTCGAGGCTAGCGGGATCCTACGAGCAGTACTTC | CASSYSRLAGSYEQYF
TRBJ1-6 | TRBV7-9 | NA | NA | TGTGCCAGCAGCTACCTTTATGCCGGGGGGAATTCACCCCTCCACTTT | CASSYLYAGGNSPLHF
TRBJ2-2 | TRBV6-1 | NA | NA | TGTGCCAGCAGTGAATCAGCGGTAGCTGGGGCCGGGGAGCTGTTTTTT | CASSESAVAGAGELFF
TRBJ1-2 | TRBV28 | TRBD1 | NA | TGTGCCAGCAGTCAGGGGGGAGAATCGCGGGGCTACACCTTC | CASSQGGESRGYTF
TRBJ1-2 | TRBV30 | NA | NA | TGTGCCTGGAGTGTACATCCGCGCTACAGGGCCAACTATGGCTACACCTTC | CAWSVHPRYRANYGYTF
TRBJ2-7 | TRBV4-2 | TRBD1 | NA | TGTGCCAGCAGCCGAGATCCACAGGGGGTCTACGAGCAGTACTTC | CASSRDPQGVYEQYF
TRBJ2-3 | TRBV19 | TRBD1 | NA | TGTGCCAGTAGCAAAGGACAGGGGACAGATACGCAGTATTTT | CASSKGQGTDTQYF
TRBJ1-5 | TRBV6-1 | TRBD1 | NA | TGTGCCAGCAGTGAAGAGTCAGGGGGGATTAATCAGCCCCAGCATTTT | CASSEESGGINQPQHF
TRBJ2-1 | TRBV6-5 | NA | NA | TGTGCCAGCCGGGGAAAAAAAAATGAGCAGTTCTTC | CASRGKKNEQFF
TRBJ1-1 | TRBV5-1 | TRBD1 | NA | TGCGCCAGCAGCTTGTTCGACAGGGCCACTGAAGCTTTCTTT | CASSLFDRATEAFF
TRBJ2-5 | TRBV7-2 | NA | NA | TGTGCCAGCAGCCCCCGAGGAGGTTGGGTCCAAGAGACCCAGTACTTC | CASSPRGGWVQETQYF
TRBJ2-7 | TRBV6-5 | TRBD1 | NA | TGTGCCAGCAGTTACTCGCTACAGGGGGTCGAGCAGTACTTC | CASSYSLQGVEQYF
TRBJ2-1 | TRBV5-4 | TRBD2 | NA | TGTGCCAGCACCCTTCCGGGGGGGCCCGATGAGCAGTTCTTC | CASTLPGGPDEQFF
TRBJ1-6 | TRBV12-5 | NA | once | TGTGCTAGTGGCCTCTCCTCCCGGAATTCACCCCTCCACTTT | CASGLSSRNSPLHF
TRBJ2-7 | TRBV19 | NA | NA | TGTGCCAGTAGTATTCGCCCCGTAAGGTACAGGACGACTTCCTACGAGCAGTACTTC | CASSIRPVRYRTTSYEQYF
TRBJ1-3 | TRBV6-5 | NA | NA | TGTGCCAGCACTACAGGGAACTCTGGAAACACCATATATTTT | CASTTGNSGNTIYF
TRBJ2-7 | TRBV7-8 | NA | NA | TGTGCCAGCAGCTCGCAGGGCTACGAGCAGTACTTC | CASSSQGYEQYF
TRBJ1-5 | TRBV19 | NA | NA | TGTGCCAGTAGCACCATTGCCGGGGAGGATCAGCCCCAGCATTTT | CASSTIAGEDQPQHF
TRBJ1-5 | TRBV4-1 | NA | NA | TGCGCCAGCAGCCAAGGCGAGGCCAGGGGCTTGGAGCCCCAGCATTTT | CASSQGEARGLEPQHF
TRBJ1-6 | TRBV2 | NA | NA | TGTGCCAGCAGTGAAGACCCCCCGGGGGCACCCCTCCACTTT | CASSEDPPGAPLHF
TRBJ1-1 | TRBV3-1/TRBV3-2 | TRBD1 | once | TGTGCCAGCAGCCTTTACAGGGGCCTAAACACTGAAGCTTTCTTT | CASSLYRGLNTEAFF
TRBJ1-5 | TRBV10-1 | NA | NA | TGCGCCAGCAGTGCCCTGAAAACAGCCTTCCCCCATCAGCCCCAGCATTTT | CASSALKTAFPHQPQHF
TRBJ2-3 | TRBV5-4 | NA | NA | TGTGCCAGCAGCCCTAGCCGGGGAGACGCAGATACGCAGTATTTT | CASSPSRGDADTQYF
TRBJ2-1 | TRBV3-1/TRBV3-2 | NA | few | TGTGCCAGCAGTACCCTCGACTCCCAAATTCCGTATGAGCAGTTCTTC | CASSTLDSQIPYEQFF
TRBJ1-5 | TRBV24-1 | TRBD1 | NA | TGTGCCACCAGTGCAGGGGGGAATCAGCCCCAGCATTTT | CATSAGGNQPQHF
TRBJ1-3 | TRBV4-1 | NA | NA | TGCGCCAGCTCGCTATTAATCGGAAACACCATATATTTT | CASSLLIGNTIYF
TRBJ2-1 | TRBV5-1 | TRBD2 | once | TGCGCCAGCAGCCAGCTAGCGGGGGTCTACAATGAGCAGTTCTTC | CASSQLAGVYNEQFF
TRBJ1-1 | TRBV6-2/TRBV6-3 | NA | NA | TGTGCCAGCAGTTACACCGGGATTCACCACACTGAAGCTTTCTTT | CASSYTGIHHTEAFF
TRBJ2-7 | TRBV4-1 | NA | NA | TGCGCCAGCAGCCTACCGGGACACTCTTACGAGCAGTACTTC | CASSLPGHSYEQYF
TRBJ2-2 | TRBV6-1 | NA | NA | TGTGCCAGCAGTGAAGTTTTTGGGGGCCCAGCCGGGGAGCTGTTTTTT | CASSEVFGGPAGELFF
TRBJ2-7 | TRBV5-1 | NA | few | TGCGCCAGCAGCCCCGGGGGCGAGCAGTACTTC | CASSPGGEQYF
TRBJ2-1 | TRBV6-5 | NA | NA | TGTGCCAGCATGTTCTCGGGGATCAATGAGCAGTTCTTC | CASMFSGINEQFF
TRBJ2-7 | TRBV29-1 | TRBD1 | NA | TGCAGCGTCATCGGGACAGACTACGAGCAGTACTTC | CSVIGTDYEQYF
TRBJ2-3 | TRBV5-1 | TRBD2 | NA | TGCGCCAGCAGCATGGGGAATAGCGGGGGATCGGATACGCAGTATTTT | CASSMGNSGGSDTQYF
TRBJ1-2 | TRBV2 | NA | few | TGTGCCAGCACCTACGGGGGGAACTATGGCTACACCTTC | CASTYGGNYGYTF
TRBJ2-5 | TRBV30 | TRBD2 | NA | TGTGCCTGGAGTGAGGAAGCGGGGGGAGAGACCCAGTACTTC | CAWSEEAGGETQYF
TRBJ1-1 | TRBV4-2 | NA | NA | TGTGCCAGCAGCCAAGACGGCGGACTCAACACTGAAGCTTTCTTT | CASSQDGGLNTEAFF
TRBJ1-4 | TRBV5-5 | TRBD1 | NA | TGTGCCAGCAGGGGACAGGGACCCGAAAAACTGTTTTTT | CASRGQGPEKLFF
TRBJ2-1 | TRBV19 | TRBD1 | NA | TGTGCCAGCATGCAGGGGGCTTGGAACAATGAGCAGTTCTTC | CASMQGAWNNEQFF
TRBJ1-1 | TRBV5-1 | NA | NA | TGCGCCAGCTTTTCTTCAGGGTTGAACACTGAAGCTTTCTTT | CASFSSGLNTEAFF
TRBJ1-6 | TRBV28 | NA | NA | TGTGCCAGCAGTCCCCCTATGGGAGGTAATTCACCCCTCCACTTT | CASSPPMGGNSPLHF
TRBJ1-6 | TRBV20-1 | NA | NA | TGCAGTGCTAGTAACAGGGTGGATTCACCCCTCCACTTT | CSASNRVDSPLHF
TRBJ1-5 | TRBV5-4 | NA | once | TGTGCCAGCAGCTCAGAGGTAAATCAGCCCCAGCATTTT | CASSSEVNQPQHF
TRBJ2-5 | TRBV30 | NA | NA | TGTGCCTGGAGTGTACCGGGGAAGGCCCAGTACTTC | CAWSVPGKAQYF
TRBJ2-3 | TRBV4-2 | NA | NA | TGTGCCAGCAGCCAAGTAACAACAGTGCACACAGATACGCAGTATTTT | CASSQVTTVHTDTQYF
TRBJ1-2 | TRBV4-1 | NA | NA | TGCGCCAGCAGCCAAGATATCAGGGGCTCGCAGGGCTACACCTTC | CASSQDIRGSQGYTF
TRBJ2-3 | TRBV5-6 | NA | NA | TGTGCCAGCAGCTTACCGACAATCCTTAGCACAGATACGCAGTATTTT | CASSLPTILSTDTQYF
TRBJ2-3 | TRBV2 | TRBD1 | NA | TGTGCCACTAGGACAGGACGAAGCACAGATACGCAGTATTTT | CATRTGRSTDTQYF
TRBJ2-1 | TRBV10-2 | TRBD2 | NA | TGCGCCAGCACGGTAGCGGGGCCTACTAATGAGCAGTTCTTC | CASTVAGPTNEQFF